The table lists the clone carrying this T cell receptor (beta chain) with a few counts. With each sample, at least 5 micrograms of total RNA were extracted. The data are from a study of blood T cells in healthy people across ages. A second PCR of roughly 7 to 11 cycles used a sample-barcoded 5' primer and a J-beta primer mix. TCRdb analysed the 5' RACE reads with MiXCR anew, one entry per CDR3 protein. The sample consists of hundreds of thousands of distinct CDR3 sequences, more than 50% of them appearing once. Trimming took 6 bases from V and 5 from J, leaving 17 bases between them. CDR3 length: 14 residues. In germline, CDR1 is MNHEY, CDR2 SMNVEV (reference sequence).

The origin of this receptor is a man in his forties or fifties in good health. V gene TRBV27 combines with J gene TRBJ2-7; D possibly corresponds to TRBD2 (6 bases). Sequenced input: blood. CDR3 nucleotide sequence: TGTGCCAGCAGGGGATGGGATAGCGGCGACGAGCAGTACTTC. Its protein is CASRGWDSGDEQYF.